The T cell receptor beta chain described here comes from a study of blood T cell repertoires in COVID-19. About the study: The United States, Italy and Spain were the sources of the acute and convalescent COVID-19 samples.

Per the authors' pipeline: Amplification with reference gene primers provided the estimates of nucleated cell counts. The table came from immunoSEQ multiplex PCR; TCRdb's copy has only in-frame clones and leaves some out. V and J calls and clone size are those listed in that table; D and trimming were worked out from the DNA. Among 250,000 or so clones listed, around 80% were seen once. The sequence was collected from a man in his forties who had recovered from COVID-19. The sample taken for sequencing was peripheral blood.

CDR3 bases: TGTGCCAGCCGGACTAGCGGGGGGCTCACAGATACGCAGTATTTT. Encoded protein: CASRTSGGLTDTQYF. V gene TRBV10-3 combines with J gene TRBJ2-3, with 14 positions matching TRBD2. V lost 10 bases to trimming and J lost 2 bases; unmatched junction nucleotides: 5. The CDR3 length is 15 residues. Germline CDR1 is ENHRY and CDR2 is SYGVKD.